The 11 T cell receptor beta chains reported below all come from one sample, sequenced in a study of early T cells in non-severe SARS-CoV-2 infection (dated by TCRdb to the early 2020s). Library construction relied on 5' RACE. The reads were generated on a NextSeq 500. TCRdb trimmed public reads at Q25 via fastp, called clones via MiXCR and kept in-frame beta chains. Entries are consolidated by CDR3 protein sequence, retaining the most common genes and DNA. This sample lists 25,000 to 30,000 distinct CDR3 sequences; about 4.5% were detected once. The ten largest clones take up over 6% of the sample. The specimen sequenced was whole blood. The origin of the receptors is an adult who was a healthcare worker with PCR-confirmed SARS-CoV-2 infection or an uninfected control (not recorded which).

This clonotype was seen many times. V gene TRBV19 combines with J gene TRBJ2-4, with D hard to call. The CDR3 totals 13 residues. V was shortened by 3 bases and J by 7 bases, with 10 bases between the two germline ends. CDR1 is LNHDA, CDR2 SQIVND, per germline (reference sequence). The chain's CDR3 is CASSIIGVNIQYF. The CDR3 bases are TGTGCCAGTAGTATTATAGGAGTTAACATTCAGTACTTC.

This chain uses TRBV5-1 with TRBJ2-7; weak D call: TRBD1 (5 bases). The CDR3 contains 13 residues. Germline loops: CDR1 SGHRS, CDR2 YFSETQ. V was shortened by 7 bases and J by 3 bases, with 14 bases between the two germline ends. This CDR3 is CASGLDIYYEQYF. In DNA, the CDR3 is TGCGCCAGCGGGTTGGACATCTACTACGAGCAGTACTTC.

This clonotype was found many times. The CDR3 DNA is TGTGCCACCACTTTTCAGGGCCGTGCCGGGGAGCTGTTTTTT. It encodes CATTFQGRAGELFF. The rearrangement joins TRBV12-3 or TRBV12-4 to TRBJ2-2, with D possibly TRBD1 on 5 matching bases. The CDR3 loop spans 14 amino acids. V was clipped by 10 bases and J by 6 bases, with 18 bases between them.

Ten or more counts support this clonotype. The chain uses TRBV5-4 and TRBJ2-5; possible D gene TRBD2, 6 bases. Germline CDR1 is SGHNT and CDR2 is YYREEE (reference sequence). This CDR3 contains 13 residues. V was clipped by 4 bases and J by 2 bases, with 9 bases between them. CDR3 loop: CASSPGGQETQYF. DNA of the CDR3: TGTGCCAGCAGCCCCGGGGGTCAAGAGACCCAGTACTTC.

The chain has TRBV12-3 or TRBV12-4 and TRBJ1-1; D gene uncertain. The CDR3 runs 15 residues. Trimming took 0 bases from V and 5 from J, leaving 13 bases between them. The CDR3 DNA follows: TGTGCCAGCAGTTTAGCGGACCTCTTGAGGACTGAAGCTTTCTTT. It encodes CASSLADLLRTEAFF.

The rearrangement joins TRBV3-1 to TRBJ1-4, with D uncertain. Per germline, CDR1 LGHDT and CDR2 YNNKEL (reference sequence). The CDR3 covers 14 residues. With 4 bases removed from V and 8 bases from J, the gap between germline ends came to 14 bases. The CDR3 spells CASSLTVNSEKLFF. The CDR3 nucleotides are TGTGCCAGCAGCCTAACTGTGAATTCGGAAAAACTGTTTTTT.

This clonotype was counted at least ten times. The gene calls are TRBV6-1 and TRBJ1-2; D call uncertain. The CDR3 runs 15 residues. CDR1 MNHNS and CDR2 SASEGT come from the germline V gene. Trimming shortened V by 2 bases and J by 4 bases, and 14 bases separated the two germline ends. CDR3 coding DNA: TGTGCCAGCAGTGAAACCGAACACCGAGTCTATGGCTACACCTTC. It encodes CASSETEHRVYGYTF.

The rearrangement uses TRBV18 and TRBJ2-1; 9 bases match TRBD1. This CDR3 contains 17 residues. The germline V gene encodes CDR1 KGHSH and CDR2 LQKENI. The J segment lost 5 bases and the V segment lost 6 bases, leaving 14 bases of the junction unmatched. CDR3 bases: TGTGCCAGCTCCTACAGGGGGCCAGTTCAAACTAACAATGAGCAGTTCTTC. Translation gives CASSYRGPVQTNNEQFF.

Many counts were recorded for this clonotype. The rearrangement joins TRBV6-1 to TRBJ2-3; D remains ambiguous. Germline values: CDR1 MNHNS, CDR2 SASEGT. The CDR3 spans 17 residues. Trimming removed 2 bases from V and 5 bases from J, with 20 bases in between. The CDR3 nucleotides are TGTGCCAGCAGTGAACGCCCCATCGTGGTCTCAGGAGATACGCAGTATTTT. This translates into CASSERPIVVSGDTQYF.

This clonotype has at least ten counts. V usage is TRBV2 and J usage is TRBJ2-7, with D hard to call. Germline CDR1 reads SNHLY; CDR2 reads FYNNEI. This CDR3 region has 16 residues. V was pared by 6 bases and J by 2 bases, with 20 bases between. The DNA of the CDR3 is TGTGCCAGCAGGCAACACGCGGCGGCCCCGGCCTACGAGCAGTACTTC. Encoded protein: CASRQHAAAPAYEQYF.

In this sample, this clonotype turned up a few times. The rearrangement joins TRBV5-1 to TRBJ1-2, with D maybe TRBD1 (5 bases). The CDR3 consists of 14 residues. The germline V gene has CDR1 SGHRS and CDR2 YFSETQ. Trimming cost V 0 bases and J 4 bases, with 10 bases left between them. CDR3 DNA sequence: TGCGCCAGCAGCTTGGAGGGGCGTCGCTATGGCTACACCTTC. Amino acids: CASSLEGRRYGYTF.